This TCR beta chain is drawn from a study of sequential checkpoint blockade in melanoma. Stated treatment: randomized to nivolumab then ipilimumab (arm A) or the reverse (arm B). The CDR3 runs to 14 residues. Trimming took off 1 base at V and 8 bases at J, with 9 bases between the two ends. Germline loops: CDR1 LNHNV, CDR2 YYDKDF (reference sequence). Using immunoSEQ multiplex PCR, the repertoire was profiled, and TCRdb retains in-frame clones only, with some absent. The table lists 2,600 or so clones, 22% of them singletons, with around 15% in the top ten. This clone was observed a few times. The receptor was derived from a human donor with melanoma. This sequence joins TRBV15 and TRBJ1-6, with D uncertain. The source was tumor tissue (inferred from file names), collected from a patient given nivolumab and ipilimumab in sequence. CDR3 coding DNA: TGTGCCACCAGCAGAGTGCGGGTTGATTCACCCCTCCACTTT. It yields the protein CATSRVRVDSPLHF.